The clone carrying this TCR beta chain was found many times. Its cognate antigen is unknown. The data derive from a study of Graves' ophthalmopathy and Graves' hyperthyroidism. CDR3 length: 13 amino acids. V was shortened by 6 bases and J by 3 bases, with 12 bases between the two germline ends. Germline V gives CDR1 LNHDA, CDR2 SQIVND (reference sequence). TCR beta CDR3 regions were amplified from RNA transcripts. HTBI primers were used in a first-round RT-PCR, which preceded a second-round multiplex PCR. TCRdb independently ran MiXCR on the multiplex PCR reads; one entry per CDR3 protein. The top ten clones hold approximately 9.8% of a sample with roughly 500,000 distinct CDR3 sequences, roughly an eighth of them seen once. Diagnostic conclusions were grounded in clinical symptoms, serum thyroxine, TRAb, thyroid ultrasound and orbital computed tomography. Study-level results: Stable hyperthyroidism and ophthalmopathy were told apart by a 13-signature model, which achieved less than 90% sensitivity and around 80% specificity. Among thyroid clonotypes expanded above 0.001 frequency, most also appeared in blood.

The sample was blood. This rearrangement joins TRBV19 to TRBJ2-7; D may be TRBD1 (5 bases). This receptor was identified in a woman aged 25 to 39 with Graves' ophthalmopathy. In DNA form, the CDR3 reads TGTGCCAGTAGGGCGGACATGGGCTACGAGCAGTACTTC. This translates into CASRADMGYEQYF.